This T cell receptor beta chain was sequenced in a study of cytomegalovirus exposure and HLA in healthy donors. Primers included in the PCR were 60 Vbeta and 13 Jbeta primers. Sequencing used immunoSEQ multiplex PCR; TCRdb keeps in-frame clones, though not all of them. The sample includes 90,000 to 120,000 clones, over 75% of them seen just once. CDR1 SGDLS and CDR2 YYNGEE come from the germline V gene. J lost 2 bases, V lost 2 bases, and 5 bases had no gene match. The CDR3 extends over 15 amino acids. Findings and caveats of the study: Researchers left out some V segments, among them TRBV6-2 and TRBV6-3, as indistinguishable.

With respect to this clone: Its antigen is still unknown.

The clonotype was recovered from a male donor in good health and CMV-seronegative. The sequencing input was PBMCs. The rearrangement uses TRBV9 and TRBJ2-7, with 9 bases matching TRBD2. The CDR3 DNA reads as TGTGCCAGCAGCGTTTGGAGCGGGGGGACCTACGAGCAGTACTTC. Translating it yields CASSVWSGGTYEQYF.